This T cell receptor (beta chain) is from a study of human T cells and chemical hapten exposure. Study information: 2% DPC applied to a 2 cm by 2 cm arm area sensitized donors. The study patch tested 0.01% DPC on the upper back and read results at 6 days.

After removal of 4 bases from V and 0 bases from J, the junction contained 9 bases not matched to a gene. The CDR3 length is 16 residues. Germline V gene data show CDR1 as DFQATT and CDR2 as SNEGSKA (reference sequence). TCRdb itself ran the RACE reads through MiXCR, one entry per CDR3 protein. The repertoire holds 74,000 or so distinct CDR3 sequences, with around a tenth as singletons. Study observations and caveats: The study found that DPC sensitization did not change TCRs above 1 in 1000 frequency.

As to time point: patch test 1, 2 weeks after DPC sensitization. As to treatment: therapeutic diphenylcyclopropenone sensitization with weekly scalp DPC. This clonotype was seen only a few times. Its antigen is still unknown. This TCR was sampled from a woman aged 45 to 65 with alopecia areata. Some clones in this sample may be carry-over from other donors' samples. The V gene is TRBV20-1, the J gene TRBJ1-1; 9 nucleotides agree with TRBD1. The specimen was whole blood, collected in connection with sensitization to the hapten diphenylcyclopropenone (DPC). CDR3 region: CSATGGDRVLNTEAFF. The CDR3 DNA is TGCAGTGCTACGGGGGGGGACAGGGTGTTGAACACTGAAGCTTTCTTT.